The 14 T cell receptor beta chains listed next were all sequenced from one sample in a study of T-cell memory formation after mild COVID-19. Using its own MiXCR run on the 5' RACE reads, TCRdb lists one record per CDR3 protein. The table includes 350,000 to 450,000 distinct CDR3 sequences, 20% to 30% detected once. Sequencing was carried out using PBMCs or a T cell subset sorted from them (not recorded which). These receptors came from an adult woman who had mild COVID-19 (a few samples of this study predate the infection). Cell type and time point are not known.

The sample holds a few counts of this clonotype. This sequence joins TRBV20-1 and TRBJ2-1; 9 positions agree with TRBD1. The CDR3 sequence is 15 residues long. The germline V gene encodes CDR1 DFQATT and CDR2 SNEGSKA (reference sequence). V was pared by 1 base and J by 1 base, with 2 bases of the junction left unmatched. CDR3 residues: CSARGQGGSYNEQFF. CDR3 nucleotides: TGCAGTGCTAGAGGACAGGGGGGTTCCTACAATGAGCAGTTCTTC.

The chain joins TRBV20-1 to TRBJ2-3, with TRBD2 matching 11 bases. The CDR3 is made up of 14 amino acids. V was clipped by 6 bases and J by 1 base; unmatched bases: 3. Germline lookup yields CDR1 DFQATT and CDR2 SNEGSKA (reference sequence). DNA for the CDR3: TGCAGTGCGCTGACTAGCGGGGGCACAGATACGCAGTATTTT. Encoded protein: CSALTSGGTDTQYF.

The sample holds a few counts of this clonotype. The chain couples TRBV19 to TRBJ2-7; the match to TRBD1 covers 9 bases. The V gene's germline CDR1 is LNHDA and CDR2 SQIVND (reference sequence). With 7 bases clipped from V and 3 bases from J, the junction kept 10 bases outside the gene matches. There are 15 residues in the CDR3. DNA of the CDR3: TGTGCCAGTACCCCCGGCGGGACAGGGATCTACGAGCAGTACTTC. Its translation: CASTPGGTGIYEQYF.

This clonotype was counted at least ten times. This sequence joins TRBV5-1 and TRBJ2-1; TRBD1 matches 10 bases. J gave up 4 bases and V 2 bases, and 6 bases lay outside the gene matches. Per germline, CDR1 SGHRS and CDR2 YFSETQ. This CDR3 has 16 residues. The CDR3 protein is CASSLTGTGEYNEQFF. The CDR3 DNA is TGCGCCAGCAGCTTAACCGGGACAGGGGAATACAATGAGCAGTTCTTC.

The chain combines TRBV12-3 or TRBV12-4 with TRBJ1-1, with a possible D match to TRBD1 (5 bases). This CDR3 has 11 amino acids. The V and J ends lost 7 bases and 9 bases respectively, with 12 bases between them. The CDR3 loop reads CASNVLDKAFF. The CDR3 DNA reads TGTGCCAGCAACGTGTTGGACAAAGCTTTCTTT.

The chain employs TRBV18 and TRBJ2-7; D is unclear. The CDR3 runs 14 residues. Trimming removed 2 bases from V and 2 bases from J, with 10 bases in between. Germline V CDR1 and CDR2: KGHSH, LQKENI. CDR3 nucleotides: TGTGCCAGCTCACCAAATCTGGATACCTACGAGCAGTACTTC. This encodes CASSPNLDTYEQYF. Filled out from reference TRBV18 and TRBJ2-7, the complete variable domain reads NAGVMQNPRHLVRRRGQEARLRCSPMKGHSHVYWYRQLPEEGLKFMVYLQKENIIDESGMPKERFSAEFPKEGPSILRIQQVVRGDSAAYFCASSPNLDTYEQYFGPGTRLTVT.

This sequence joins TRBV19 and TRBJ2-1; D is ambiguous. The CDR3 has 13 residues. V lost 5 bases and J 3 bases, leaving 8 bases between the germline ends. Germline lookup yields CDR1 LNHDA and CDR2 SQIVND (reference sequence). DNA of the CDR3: TGTGCCAGTAGTTTCGCGTTCTACAATGAGCAGTTCTTC. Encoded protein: CASSFAFYNEQFF. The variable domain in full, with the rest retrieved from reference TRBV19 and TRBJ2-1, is DGGITQSPKYLFRKEGQNVTLSCEQNLNHDAMYWYRQDPGQGLRLIYYSQIVNDFQKGDIAEGYSVSREKKESFPLTVTSAQKNPTAFYLCASSFAFYNEQFFGPGTRLTVL.

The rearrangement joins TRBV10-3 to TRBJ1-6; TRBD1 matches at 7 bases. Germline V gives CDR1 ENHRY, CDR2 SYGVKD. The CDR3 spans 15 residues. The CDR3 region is CDTSIGTDYNSPLHF. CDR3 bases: TGTGACACCTCAATTGGGACAGACTATAATTCACCCCTCCACTTT.

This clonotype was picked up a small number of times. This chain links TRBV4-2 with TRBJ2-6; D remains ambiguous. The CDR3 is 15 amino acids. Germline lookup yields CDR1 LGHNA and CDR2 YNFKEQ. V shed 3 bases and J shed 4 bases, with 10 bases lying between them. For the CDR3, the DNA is TGTGCCAGCAGCCATCCCTCTACCGGGGCCAACGTCCTGACTTTC. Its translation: CASSHPSTGANVLTF.

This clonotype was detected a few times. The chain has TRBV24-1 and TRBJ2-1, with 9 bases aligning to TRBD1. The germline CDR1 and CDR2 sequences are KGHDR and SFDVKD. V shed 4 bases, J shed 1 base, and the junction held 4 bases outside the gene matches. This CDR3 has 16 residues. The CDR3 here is CATSEPGTGSYNEQFF. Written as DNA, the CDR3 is TGTGCCACCAGTGAGCCCGGGACAGGGTCCTACAATGAGCAGTTCTTC.

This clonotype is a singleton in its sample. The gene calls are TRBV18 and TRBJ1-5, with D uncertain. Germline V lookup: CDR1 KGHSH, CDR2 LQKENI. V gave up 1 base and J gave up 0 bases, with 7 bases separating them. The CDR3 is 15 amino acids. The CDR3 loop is CASSPQRDSNQPQHF. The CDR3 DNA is TGTGCCAGCTCACCACAGCGAGATAGCAATCAGCCCCAGCATTTT.

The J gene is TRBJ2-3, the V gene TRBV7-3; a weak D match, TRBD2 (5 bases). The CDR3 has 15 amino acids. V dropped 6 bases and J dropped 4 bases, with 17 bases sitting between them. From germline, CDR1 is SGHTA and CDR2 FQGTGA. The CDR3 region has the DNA TGTGCCAGCAGGTTACAATTATCCGGGGCAGATACGCAGTATTTT. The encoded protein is CASRLQLSGADTQYF.

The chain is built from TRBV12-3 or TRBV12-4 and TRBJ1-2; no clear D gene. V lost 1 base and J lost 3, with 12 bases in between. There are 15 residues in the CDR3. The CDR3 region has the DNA TGTGCCAGCAGTTTAGAGGTGGTGTCCTACTATGGCTACACCTTC. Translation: CASSLEVVSYYGYTF.

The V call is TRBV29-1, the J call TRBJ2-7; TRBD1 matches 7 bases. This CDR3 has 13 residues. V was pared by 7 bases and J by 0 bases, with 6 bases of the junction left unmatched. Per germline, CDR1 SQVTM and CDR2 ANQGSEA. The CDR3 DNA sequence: TGCAGCGCATACAGGGGTGGCTCCTACGAGCAGTACTTC. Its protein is CSAYRGGSYEQYF.